One sample yielded the 10 T cell receptor beta chains listed below, sequenced in a study of T cell responses to AZD1222 COVID-19 vaccine. Profiled with immunoSEQ multiplex PCR; TCRdb holds only in-frame clones, not every one. The profile shows about 120,000 clones, roughly 88% of them singletons. The sequenced sample was peripheral blood, obtained on day 0 of MenACWY control vaccination. These receptors originate from an adult in good health.

This sequence joins TRBV19 and TRBJ1-2; TRBD1 aligns across 7 bases. CDR1 LNHDA and CDR2 SQIVND come from the germline V gene (reference sequence). V gave up 4 bases and J gave up 10 bases; unmatched junction bases: 6. This CDR3 spans 12 amino acids. The CDR3 loop reads CASSTYRGLYTF. The CDR3 bases are TGTGCCAGTAGTACATACAGGGGACTCTACACCTTC.

V is TRBV7-8 and J is TRBJ2-5; tentatively, D is TRBD2 (5 bases). In germline, CDR1 is SGHVS, CDR2 FQNEAQ. The V and J ends lost 2 bases and 2 bases respectively, with 12 bases between them. This CDR3 has 15 amino acids. In nucleotides, the CDR3 is TGTGCCAGCAGCTTACGATCACAGCGGCAAGAGACCCAGTACTTC. It is translated as CASSLRSQRQETQYF.

CDR3: CASSRGQGTNTGELFF. CDR3 in DNA: TGTGCCAGCTCACGAGGACAGGGGACGAACACCGGGGAGCTGTTTTTT. This sequence joins TRBV18 and TRBJ2-2; TRBD1 aligns across 9 bases. Looked up from germline, CDR1 is KGHSH and CDR2 is LQKENI. The V segment lost 4 bases and the J segment 0 bases; nucleotides outside the gene matches: 3. This CDR3 comprises 16 residues.

This sequence joins TRBV7-2 and TRBJ1-5, with TRBD1 identical over 7 bases. Trimming took 3 bases from V and 5 from J; bases not matched to a gene: 7. In germline, CDR1 is SGHTA, CDR2 FQGNSA. The CDR3 consists of 15 residues. The CDR3 DNA is TGTGCCAGCAGCTTTGACAGGGCAAGTTATCAGCCCCAGCATTTT. It specifies CASSFDRASYQPQHF.

The genes are TRBV28 and TRBJ1-3; no reliable D call. The germline V gene encodes CDR1 MDHEN and CDR2 SYDVKM. Trimming removed 5 bases from V and 2 bases from J, with 22 bases in between. This CDR3 is 18 amino acids long. The chain's CDR3 is CASSRTRGAVSAGNTIYF. DNA of the CDR3: TGTGCCAGCAGTCGGACCCGGGGTGCCGTTAGTGCTGGAAACACCATATATTTT. Filled out from reference TRBV28 and TRBJ1-3, the complete variable domain reads DVKVTQSSRYLVKRTGEKVFLECVQDMDHENMFWYRQDPGLGLRLIYFSYDVKMKEKGDIPEGYSVSREKKERFSLILESASTNQTSMYLCASSRTRGAVSAGNTIYFGEGSWLTVV.

This chain joins TRBV19 and TRBJ1-5; 9 nucleotides align to TRBD1. The CDR3 spans 16 residues. CDR1 and CDR2 from the germline V gene are LNHDA and SQIVND (reference sequence). The V gene end was trimmed by 3 bases and the J gene end by 1 base; junction bases not matched to a gene: 4. The CDR3 loop is CASSMTGGISNQPQHF. DNA for the CDR3: TGTGCCAGTAGTATGACAGGGGGAATCAGCAATCAGCCCCAGCATTTT.

The chain recombines TRBV29-1 with TRBJ2-5, with 9 bases identical to TRBD1. CDR1 is SQVTM and CDR2 is ANQGSEA in the germline V gene. After removal of 8 bases from V and 1 base from J, the junction contained 11 bases not matched to a gene. This CDR3 is built from 15 residues. The CDR3 protein is CSSTGGRGFQETQYF. DNA for the CDR3: TGCAGCTCGACAGGGGGACGGGGTTTCCAAGAGACCCAGTACTTC.

The rearrangement links TRBV6-5 to TRBJ2-7; D unclear. CDR1 is MNHEY, CDR2 SVGAGI, per germline. V dropped 7 bases and J dropped 3 bases, with 4 bases sitting between them. The CDR3 sequence is 10 residues long. CDR3 region: CASTFYEQYF. CDR3 coding DNA: TGTGCCAGCACCTTCTACGAGCAGTACTTC.

The chain couples TRBV19 to TRBJ2-7; 7 bases are shared with TRBD1. The CDR3 consists of 15 residues. Losses at the gene ends were 5 bases for V and 4 bases for J; bases not matched to a gene: 11. Germline V CDR1 and CDR2: LNHDA, SQIVND (reference sequence). The CDR3 spells CASSPKQGIRYEQYF. The CDR3 DNA is TGTGCCAGTAGTCCTAAACAGGGGATAAGGTACGAGCAGTACTTC.

This chain joins TRBV6-2 or TRBV6-3 and TRBJ2-5, with 11 positions matching TRBD2. CDR3 size: 15 residues. Germline lookup yields CDR1 MNHEY and CDR2 SVGEGT. Losses at the gene ends were 2 bases for V and 4 bases for J; bases not matched to a gene: 3. The CDR3 nucleotides are TGTGCCAGCAGTTACACGGGACTAGCGGTAGAGACCCAGTACTTC. This translates into CASSYTGLAVETQYF.